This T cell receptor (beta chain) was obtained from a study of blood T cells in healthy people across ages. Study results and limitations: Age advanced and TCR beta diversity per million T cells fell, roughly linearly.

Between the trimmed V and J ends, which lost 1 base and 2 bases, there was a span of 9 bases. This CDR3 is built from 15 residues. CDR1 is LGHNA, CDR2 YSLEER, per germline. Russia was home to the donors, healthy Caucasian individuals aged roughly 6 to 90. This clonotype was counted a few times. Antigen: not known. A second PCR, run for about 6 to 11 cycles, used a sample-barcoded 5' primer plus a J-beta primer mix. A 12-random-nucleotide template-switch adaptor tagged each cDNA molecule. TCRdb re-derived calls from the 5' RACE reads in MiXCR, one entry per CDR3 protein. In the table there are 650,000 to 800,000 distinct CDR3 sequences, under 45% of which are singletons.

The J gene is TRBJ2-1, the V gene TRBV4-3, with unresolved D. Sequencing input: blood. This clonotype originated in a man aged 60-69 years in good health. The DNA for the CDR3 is TGCGCCAGCAGCCAAGCCATTGGGGCCTACAATGAGCAGTTCTTC. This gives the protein CASSQAIGAYNEQFF.